This TCR beta chain derives from a study of OX40 agonist ivuxolimab in advanced cancers. Study-wide background: Ivuxolimab was delivered to patients intravenously every 2 weeks at doses spanning 0.01 to 10 mg/kg. Of the participants, around 43% had some prior anti-PD-1, anti-PD-L1 or anti-CTLA-4 therapy, which was allowed.

The study's findings and limits: At 0.1 to 3.0 mg/kg, clonal expansion of CD4+ and CD8+ blood T cells had occurred by week 6.

This table comes from immunoSEQ multiplex PCR, and its TCRdb copy is limited to in-frame clones, with some not included. The sample holds around 37,000 clones; about 84% are singletons and the top ten take approximately 21%. Samples of blood were obtained at baseline, on cycle 4 day 1, and on cycle 7 day 1. The CDR3 contains 14 residues. With V trimmed by 6 bases and J by 7 bases, 9 bases remained unmatched. Germline V gene data show CDR1 as MDHEN and CDR2 as SYDVKM. On this clone itself: Its antigen remains unknown.

The TCR sequence derives from an adult with an advanced solid tumor such as melanoma, head and neck, liver or kidney cancer. Here the sequenced sample was CD4+ or CD8+ T cells sorted from blood, taken in a trial of the OX40 agonist ivuxolimab. V gene TRBV28 combines with J gene TRBJ2-7; the match to TRBD1 covers 10 bases. CDR3 sequence (DNA): TGTGCCAGCAGAGGGTCGGGACAGGGGTGGGAGCAGTACTTC. It translates to CASRGSGQGWEQYF. Filled out from reference TRBV28 and TRBJ2-7, the complete variable domain reads DVKVTQSSRYLVKRTGEKVFLECVQDMDHENMFWYRQDPGLGLRLIYFSYDVKMKEKGDIPEGYSVSREKKERFSLILESASTNQTSMYLCASRGSGQGWEQYFGPGTRLTVT.